A single sample is the source of the 10 T cell receptor beta chains below, sequenced in a study of T cells in Graves' hyperthyroidism and ophthalmopathy. From RNA transcripts, TCR beta CDR3 regions were amplified. The TCR CDR3 was amplified in a first-round RT-PCR using the HTBI primer set. MiXCR, run by TCRdb on the multiplex PCR reads, gives a single entry per CDR3 protein. The sample holds almost 600,000 distinct CDR3 sequences, approximately 14% seen once. The sample consisted of blood. These receptors were collected from a woman between 25 and 40 years old with Graves' hyperthyroidism that later progressed to Graves' ophthalmopathy.

This clonotype was recorded a few times. The genes are TRBV4-1 and TRBJ1-6; TRBD1 might be the D (6 bases). CDR1 is MGHRA and CDR2 is YSYEKL in the germline V gene. The V and J ends lost 2 bases and 4 bases respectively, with 21 bases between them. The CDR3 covers 19 residues. The DNA of the CDR3 is TGCGCCAGCAGCCAATTCCGGGACACCGTCCCCTCTTATAATTCACCCCTCCACTTT. This encodes CASSQFRDTVPSYNSPLHF.

This clonotype appeared many times. V and J are TRBV12-3 or TRBV12-4 and TRBJ2-7; 7 bases match TRBD2. Trimming took 3 bases from V and 4 from J; bases not matched to a gene: 9. CDR3 size: 15 residues. CDR3 in DNA: TGTGCCAGCAGTTTTGCCGCGGGAGCGAATTACGAGCAGTACTTC. The encoded protein is CASSFAAGANYEQYF.

This clonotype showed up many times. This chain connects TRBV11-2 to TRBJ2-7; D tentatively fits TRBD1 or TRBD2 (5 bases each). The CDR3 runs 15 residues. CDR1 SGHAT and CDR2 FQNNGV come from the germline V gene. V gave up 5 bases and J gave up 1 base, with 15 bases separating them. DNA of the CDR3: TGTGCCAGCAGCATGTCCGGGACGGATTCCTACGAGCAGTACTTC. This translates into CASSMSGTDSYEQYF.

The V gene is TRBV20-1, the J gene TRBJ2-7; 8 nucleotides line up with TRBD1. V lost 2 bases and J lost 6; bases outside the gene matches: 24. CDR1 and CDR2 (germline): DFQATT, SNEGSKA (reference sequence). The CDR3 runs to 19 residues. CDR3 loop: CSARSRTAFNRDRTPEQYF. The CDR3 DNA sequence: TGCAGTGCTAGATCGCGAACCGCTTTTAACCGGGACAGGACGCCCGAGCAGTACTTC.

This clonotype showed up just a few times. The J gene is TRBJ2-2, the V gene TRBV19, with TRBD1 matching over 10 bases. The CDR3 runs to 15 residues. Per germline, CDR1 LNHDA and CDR2 SQIVND (reference sequence). The trim removed 9 bases at V and 6 bases at J, leaving 10 bases unmatched. The DNA for the CDR3 is TGTGCCAGCGAGCTGGGACAGGGGACTTCCGGGGAGCTGTTTTTT. It is translated as CASELGQGTSGELFF.

This clonotype was picked up many times. V gene TRBV7-9 combines with J gene TRBJ2-1; the D gene is possibly TRBD2 (6 bases). With 3 bases removed from V and 8 bases from J, the gap between germline ends came to 8 bases. Germline V lookup: CDR1 SEHNR, CDR2 FQNEAQ (reference sequence). The CDR3 has 12 amino acids. The CDR3 loop is CASSFPSDEQFF. The CDR3 nucleotides read TGTGCCAGCAGCTTCCCTAGCGATGAGCAGTTCTTC.

The chain combines TRBV24-1 with TRBJ2-3, with TRBD1 as a possible D gene (6 bases). The V gene lost 9 bases and the J gene lost 6 bases, with 15 bases spanning the gap. The germline V gene has CDR1 KGHDR and CDR2 SFDVKD. The CDR3 runs to 13 residues. The CDR3 nucleotides are TGTGCCACCGGCAGGGGTCTGAGCGATACGCAGTATTTT. Amino acid sequence: CATGRGLSDTQYF.

This clonotype was seen at least ten times. This chain uses TRBV27 with TRBJ2-2; D not resolved. Germline assignment: CDR1 MNHEY and CDR2 SMNVEV (reference sequence). The germline V and J ends were trimmed by 4 bases and 4 bases, with 4 bases remaining between them. The CDR3 sequence is 12 residues long. The chain's CDR3 is CASSYLTGELFF. DNA for the CDR3: TGTGCCAGCAGTTACCTCACCGGGGAGCTGTTTTTT.

The V gene is TRBV4-1, the J gene TRBJ2-2; TRBD1 agrees at 9 bases. The V and J ends lost 5 bases and 3 bases, in that order; junction bases with no gene match: 13. Germline V gene sequence: CDR1 MGHRA, CDR2 YSYEKL. The CDR3 covers 18 residues. Written as DNA, the CDR3 is TGCGCCAGCAGCGCCACAGGGGGCGGTATGGGGGACACCGGGGAGCTGTTTTTT. Translated, it gives CASSATGGGMGDTGELFF.

This clonotype was picked up many times. The V gene is TRBV20-1, the J gene TRBJ2-3; D unclear. CDR1 and CDR2 from the germline V gene are DFQATT and SNEGSKA (reference sequence). With 1 base removed from V and 4 bases from J, the gap between germline ends came to 3 bases. This CDR3 has 11 amino acids. CDR3 sequence (DNA): TGCAGTGCTAGAGGGCCAGATACGCAGTATTTT. Protein product: CSARGPDTQYF.